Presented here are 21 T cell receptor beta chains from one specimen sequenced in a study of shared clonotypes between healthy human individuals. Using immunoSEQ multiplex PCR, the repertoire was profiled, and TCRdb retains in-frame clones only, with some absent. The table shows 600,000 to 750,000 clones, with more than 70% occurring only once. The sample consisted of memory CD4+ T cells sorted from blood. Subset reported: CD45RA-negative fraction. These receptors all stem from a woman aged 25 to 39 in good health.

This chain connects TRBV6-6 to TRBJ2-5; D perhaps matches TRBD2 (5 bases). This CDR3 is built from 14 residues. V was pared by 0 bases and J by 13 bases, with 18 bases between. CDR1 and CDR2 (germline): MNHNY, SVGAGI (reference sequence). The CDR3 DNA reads TGTGCCAGCAGTTACTCAGACGCGTTTGAGGGTCCGTACTTC. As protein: CASSYSDAFEGPYF.

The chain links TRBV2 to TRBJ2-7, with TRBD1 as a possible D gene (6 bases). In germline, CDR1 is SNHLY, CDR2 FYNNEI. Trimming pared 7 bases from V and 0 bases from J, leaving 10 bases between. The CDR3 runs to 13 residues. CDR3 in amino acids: CASTRQDSYEQYF. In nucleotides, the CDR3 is TGTGCCAGCACAAGACAGGACTCCTACGAGCAGTACTTC.

DNA of the CDR3: TGTGCCAGCAGTCCCCGGGGGGGGAGTGAGTATGGCTACACCTTC. Translated, it gives CASSPRGGSEYGYTF. The gene calls are TRBV28 and TRBJ1-2; tentatively, D is TRBD1 (5 bases). Germline CDR1 and CDR2: MDHEN and SYDVKM. V lost 5 bases, J lost 5 bases, and 18 bases lay in between. This CDR3 region has 15 residues.

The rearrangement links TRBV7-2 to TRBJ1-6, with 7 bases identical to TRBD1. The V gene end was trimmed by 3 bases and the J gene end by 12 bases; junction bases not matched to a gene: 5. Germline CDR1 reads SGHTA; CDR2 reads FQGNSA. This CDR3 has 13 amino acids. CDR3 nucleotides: TGTGCCAGCAGCTTGGGACAGCACTTACCCCTCCACTTT. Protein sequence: CASSLGQHLPLHF.

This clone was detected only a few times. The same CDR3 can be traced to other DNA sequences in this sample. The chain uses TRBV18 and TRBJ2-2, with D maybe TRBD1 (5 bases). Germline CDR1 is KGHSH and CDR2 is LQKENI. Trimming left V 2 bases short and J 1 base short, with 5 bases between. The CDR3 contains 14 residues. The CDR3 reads CASSPGQNTGELFF. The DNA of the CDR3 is TGTGCCAGCTCACCAGGACAGAACACCGGGGAGCTGTTTTTT.

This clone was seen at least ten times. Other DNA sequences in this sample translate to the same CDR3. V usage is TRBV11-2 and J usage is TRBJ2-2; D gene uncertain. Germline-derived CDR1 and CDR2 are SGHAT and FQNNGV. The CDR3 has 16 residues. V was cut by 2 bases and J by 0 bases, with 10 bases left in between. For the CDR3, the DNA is TGTGCCAGCAGCTTACGGCCGCCACCGAACACCGGGGAGCTGTTTTTT. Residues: CASSLRPPPNTGELFF.

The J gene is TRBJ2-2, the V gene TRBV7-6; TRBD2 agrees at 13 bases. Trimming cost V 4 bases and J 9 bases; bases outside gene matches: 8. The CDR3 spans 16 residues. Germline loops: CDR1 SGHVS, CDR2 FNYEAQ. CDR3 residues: CASSSRTSGSMRELFF. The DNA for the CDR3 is TGTGCCAGCAGCTCAAGGACTAGCGGGAGTATGCGGGAGCTGTTTTTT.

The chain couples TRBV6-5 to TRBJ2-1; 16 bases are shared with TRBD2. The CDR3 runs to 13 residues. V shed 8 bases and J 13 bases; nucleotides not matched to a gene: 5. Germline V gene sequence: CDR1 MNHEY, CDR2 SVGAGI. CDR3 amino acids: CASGTSGRVRQFF. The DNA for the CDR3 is TGTGCCAGCGGGACTAGCGGGAGGGTACGACAGTTCTTC.

CDR3 sequence: CASSPLERAYNEQFF. CDR3 coding DNA: TGCGCCAGCAGCCCCCTCGAGAGGGCCTACAATGAGCAGTTCTTC. This chain uses TRBV5-1 with TRBJ2-1, with D perhaps TRBD2 (5 bases). This CDR3 spans 15 amino acids. Germline V CDR1 and CDR2: SGHRS, YFSETQ. Trimming took 4 bases from V and 2 from J, leaving 13 bases between them. The full variable domain, its missing parts supplied by reference TRBV5-1 and TRBJ2-1, is KAGVTQTPRYLIKTRGQQVTLSCSPISGHRSVSWYQQTPGQGLQFLFEYFSETQRNKGNFPGRFSGRQFSNSRSEMNVSTLELGDSALYLCASSPLERAYNEQFFGPGTRLTVL.

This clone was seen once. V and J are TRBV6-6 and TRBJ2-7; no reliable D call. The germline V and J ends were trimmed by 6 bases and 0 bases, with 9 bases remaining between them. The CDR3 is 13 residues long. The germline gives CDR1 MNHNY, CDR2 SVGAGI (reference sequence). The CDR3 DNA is TGTGCCAGCAGACAAGGTAGCTCCTACGAGCAGTACTTC. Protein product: CASRQGSSYEQYF.

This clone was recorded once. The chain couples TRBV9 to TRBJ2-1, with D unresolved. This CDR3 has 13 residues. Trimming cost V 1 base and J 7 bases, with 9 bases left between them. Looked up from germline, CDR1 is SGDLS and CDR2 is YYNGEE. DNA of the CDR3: TGTGCCAGCAGCGTACTGGGGTTTAATGAGCAGTTCTTC. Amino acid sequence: CASSVLGFNEQFF. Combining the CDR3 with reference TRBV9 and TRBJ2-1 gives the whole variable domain DSGVTQTPKHLITATGQRVTLRCSPRSGDLSVYWYQQSLDQGLQFLIQYYNGEERAKGNILERFSAQQFPDLHSELNLSSLELGDSALYFCASSVLGFNEQFFGPGTRLTVL.

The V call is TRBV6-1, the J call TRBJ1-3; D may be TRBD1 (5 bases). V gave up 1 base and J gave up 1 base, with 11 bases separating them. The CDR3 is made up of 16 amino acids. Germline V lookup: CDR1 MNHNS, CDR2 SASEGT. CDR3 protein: CASSEGGFFSGNTIYF. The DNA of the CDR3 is TGTGCCAGCAGTGAAGGGGGGTTCTTTTCTGGAAACACCATATATTTT.

CDR3 amino acids: CASSPTPFQQYF. CDR3 DNA: TGTGCCAGCTCACCAACTCCCTTTCAGCAGTATTTT. The chain combines TRBV18 with TRBJ2-3; the D is unclear. The CDR3 extends over 12 amino acids. V lost 2 bases and J 11 bases, leaving 11 bases between the germline ends. Germline V CDR1 and CDR2: KGHSH, LQKENI.

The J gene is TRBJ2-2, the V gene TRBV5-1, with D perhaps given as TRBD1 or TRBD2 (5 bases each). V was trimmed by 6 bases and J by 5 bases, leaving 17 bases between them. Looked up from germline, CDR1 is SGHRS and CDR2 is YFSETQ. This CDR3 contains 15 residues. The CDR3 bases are TGCGCCAGCACGCCAATTTCGGGGACGACCGGGGAGCTGTTTTTT. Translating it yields CASTPISGTTGELFF.

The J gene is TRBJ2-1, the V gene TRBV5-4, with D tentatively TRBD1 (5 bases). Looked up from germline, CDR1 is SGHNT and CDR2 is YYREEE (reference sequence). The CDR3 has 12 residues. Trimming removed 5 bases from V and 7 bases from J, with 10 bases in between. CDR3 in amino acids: CASRQGWNEQFF. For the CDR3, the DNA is TGTGCCAGCAGGCAGGGCTGGAATGAGCAGTTCTTC.

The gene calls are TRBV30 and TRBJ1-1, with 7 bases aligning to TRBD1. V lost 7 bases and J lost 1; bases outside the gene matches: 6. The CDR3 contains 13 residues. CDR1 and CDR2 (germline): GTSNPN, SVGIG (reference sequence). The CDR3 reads CASNRGGNTEAFF. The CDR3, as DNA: TGTGCCTCCAACAGGGGCGGGAACACTGAAGCTTTCTTT.

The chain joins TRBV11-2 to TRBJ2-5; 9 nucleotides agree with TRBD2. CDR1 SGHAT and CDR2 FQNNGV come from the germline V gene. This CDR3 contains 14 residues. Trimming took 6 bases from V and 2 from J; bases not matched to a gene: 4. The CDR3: CASSGGRGQETQYF. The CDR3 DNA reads TGTGCCAGCAGTGGCGGGAGGGGGCAAGAGACCCAGTACTTC.

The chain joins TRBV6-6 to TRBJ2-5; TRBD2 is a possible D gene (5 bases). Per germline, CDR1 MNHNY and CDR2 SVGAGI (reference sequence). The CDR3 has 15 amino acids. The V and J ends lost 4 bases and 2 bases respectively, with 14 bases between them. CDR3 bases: TGTGCCAGCAGTTCCGCCTTCTCGGGGCAAGAGACCCAGTACTTC. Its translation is CASSSAFSGQETQYF.

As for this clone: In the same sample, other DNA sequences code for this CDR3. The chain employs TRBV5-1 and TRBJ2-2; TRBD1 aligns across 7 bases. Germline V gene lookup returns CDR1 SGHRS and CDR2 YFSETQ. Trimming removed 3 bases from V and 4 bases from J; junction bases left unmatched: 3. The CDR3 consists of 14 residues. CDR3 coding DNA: TGCGCCAGCAGCTCGGGACAGACCACCGGGGAGCTGTTTTTT. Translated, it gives CASSSGQTTGELFF.

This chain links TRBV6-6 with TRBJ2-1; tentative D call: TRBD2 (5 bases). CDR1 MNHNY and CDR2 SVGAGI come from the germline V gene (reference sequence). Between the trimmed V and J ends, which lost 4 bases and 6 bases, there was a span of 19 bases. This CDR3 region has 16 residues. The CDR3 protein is CASSSTASPTRNEQFF. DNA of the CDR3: TGTGCCAGCAGTTCGACGGCTAGCCCTACCCGCAATGAGCAGTTCTTC.

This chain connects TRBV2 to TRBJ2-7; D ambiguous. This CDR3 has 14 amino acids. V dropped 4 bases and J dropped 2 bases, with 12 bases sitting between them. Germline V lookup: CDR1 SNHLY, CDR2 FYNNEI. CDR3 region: CASSVVKGPYEQYF. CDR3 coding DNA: TGTGCCAGCAGTGTGGTCAAGGGCCCCTACGAGCAGTACTTC. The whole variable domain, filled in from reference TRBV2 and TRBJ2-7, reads EPEVTQTPSHQVTQMGQEVILRCVPISNHLYFYWYRQILGQKVEFLVSFYNNEISEKSEIFDDQFSVERPDGSNFTLKIRSTKLEDSAMYFCASSVVKGPYEQYFGPGTRLTVT.